This T cell receptor beta chain was captured in a study of vaccination effects on CD4 cells after COVID-19. For the study at large: Participants were vaccinated with two doses of either the BNT162b2 or mRNA-1273 vaccine. Two convalescent patients were sampled 16 days and one week before vaccination.

Peptide-pool stimulation followed by sequencing identified expanded antigen-specific CD4+ clonotypes in the ViraFEST assay. Isolating CD4+ T cells followed about 11 days of culture. A positive SARS-CoV-2 PCR test fell between March and December 2020. Assay: immunoSEQ multiplex PCR; the TCRdb copy retains only in-frame clones and omits some. The sample includes 45,000 to 70,000 clones, around 76% of them seen just once. This clone was seen only a few times. Antigen: not known. This CDR3 contains 14 residues. V shed 2 bases and J shed 7 bases, with 14 bases lying between them. In germline, CDR1 is MNHNS, CDR2 SASEGT.

This chain uses TRBV6-1 with TRBJ1-2; D unresolved. The material was CD4+ T cells from PBMCs cultured with HIV peptides, obtained before COVID-19 vaccination. Stated subset: HIV-1 Nef peptide pool negative control/reference culture. The receptor was derived from a human donor who had a prior SARS-CoV-2 infection. This chain's CDR3 is CASSESWERAGYTF. In DNA form, the CDR3 reads TGTGCCAGCAGTGAATCGTGGGAAAGAGCTGGCTACACCTTC.